This T cell receptor beta chain emerged from a study of identical twins. Study findings and constraints: The authors drew conclusions from cross-sectional statistical analysis rather than following the same donors. Weaker excess twin sharing was seen among beta out-of-frame sequences. A lower insertion count was a feature of abundant cord blood beta clonotypes, with no such feature in memory repertoires.

TCRdb recomputed calls from the 5' RACE reads with MiXCR, one row per CDR3 protein. The profile shows around 510,000 distinct CDR3 sequences, 14% of them singletons. Germline V lookup: CDR1 ENHRY, CDR2 SYGVKD. The CDR3 consists of 12 residues. Trimming at V came to 6 bases and at J to 12 bases, leaving 11 bases not matched to a gene. On this clonotype: As yet, its antigen is unknown.

The same data also contributed to another study, on yellow fever vaccine responses in identical twins.

The sequenced sample was CD4+ T cells sorted from blood. This rearrangement joins TRBV10-3 to TRBJ2-7; 7 nucleotides align to TRBD2. The TCR sequence derives from a woman under 30 in good health. This chain's CDR3 is CAISETSWDPYF. In DNA, the CDR3 is TGTGCCATCAGCGAGACTAGCTGGGATCCGTACTTC.